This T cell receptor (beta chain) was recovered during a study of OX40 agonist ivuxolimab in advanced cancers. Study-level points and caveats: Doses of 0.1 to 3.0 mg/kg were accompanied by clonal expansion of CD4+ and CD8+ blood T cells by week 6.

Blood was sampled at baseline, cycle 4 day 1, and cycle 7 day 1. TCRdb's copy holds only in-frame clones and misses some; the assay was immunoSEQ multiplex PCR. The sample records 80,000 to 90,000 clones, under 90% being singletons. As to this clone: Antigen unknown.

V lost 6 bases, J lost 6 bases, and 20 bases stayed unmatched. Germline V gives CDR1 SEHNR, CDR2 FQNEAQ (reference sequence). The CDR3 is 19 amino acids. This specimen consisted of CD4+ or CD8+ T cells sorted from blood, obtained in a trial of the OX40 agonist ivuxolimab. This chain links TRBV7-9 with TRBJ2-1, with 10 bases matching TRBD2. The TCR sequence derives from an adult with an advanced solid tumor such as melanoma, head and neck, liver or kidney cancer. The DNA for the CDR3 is TGTGCCAGCAGTCAACAAGCGCGTCGGTCGAGACTAGCGGGCAATGAGCAGTTCTTC. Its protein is CASSQQARRSRLAGNEQFF. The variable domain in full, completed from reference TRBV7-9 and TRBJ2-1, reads DTGVSQNPRHKITKRGQNVTFRCDPISEHNRLYWYRQTLGQGPEFLTYFQNEAQLEKSRLLSDRFSAERPKGSFSTLEIQRTEQGDSAMYLCASSQQARRSRLAGNEQFFGPGTRLTVL.